This record looks at one T cell receptor beta chain sequence and its context. The data stem from a study of blood T cell repertoires in COVID-19. Original handling: Nucleated cell counts were estimated from reference gene primer amplification. Here immunoSEQ multiplex PCR was the method, and the copy in TCRdb shows in-frame clones only, minus some. For V, J and clone size, that table is used; D and trimming come from the DNA. Among a few hundred thousand clones listed, 87% were seen once. J gave up 1 base and V 1 base, and 2 bases lay outside the gene matches. CDR3 size: 15 residues. Germline CDR1 is GTSNPN and CDR2 is SVGIG (reference sequence). Recruitment covered about two dozen US areas and drew participants whose ages spanned roughly 18 to 89 years. Researchers sorted participants into cohorts using their self-reported clinical history.

The specimen was PBMCs or T cells enriched from blood (not recorded which). This TCR was sampled from a man aged 35 to 55 in a cohort exposed to, infected with or recovered from COVID-19 (not recorded which). The chain carries TRBV30 and TRBJ1-5; 9 nucleotides match TRBD1. The CDR3 nucleotides are TGTGCCTGGAGTGACAGGGGGCTGAGCAATCAGCCCCAGCATTTT. Protein sequence: CAWSDRGLSNQPQHF.